This T cell receptor (beta chain) is drawn from a study of blood T cell repertoires in COVID-19. Study-wide context: Samples of COVID-19 (acute and convalescent) were obtained from the United States, Italy and Spain.

The ends were cut back, 6 bases at V and 8 bases at J, with 13 bases in the middle. CDR3 length: 13 amino acids. Only in-frame clones appear in the TCRdb table, and some are missing; sequencing was by immunoSEQ multiplex PCR. The top ten clones hold about a sixth of a sample with approximately 80,000 clones, 70% to 80% of them seen once. The origin of this receptor is a man in his 70s with active or convalescent COVID-19. V is TRBV12-3 or TRBV12-4 and J is TRBJ1-4; weak D call: TRBD1 (6 bases). The sample comprised peripheral blood. The CDR3 spells CASRETGSEKLFF. CDR3 coding DNA: TGTGCCAGCAGGGAAACAGGGTCCGAAAAACTGTTTTTT.